What follows are 18 T cell receptor beta chains derived from one specimen sequenced in a study of blood T cell repertoires in COVID-19. Only in-frame clones appear in the TCRdb table, and some are missing; sequencing was by immunoSEQ multiplex PCR. The sample has about 300,000 clones, 85% to 90% seen once. The sample taken for sequencing was peripheral blood. The receptors derive from a young woman with COVID-19, enrolled during active disease.

V usage is TRBV2 and J usage is TRBJ1-5, with TRBD1 matching 8 bases. CDR1 SNHLY and CDR2 FYNNEI come from the germline V gene. The CDR3 consists of 18 residues. The V gene end was trimmed by 3 bases and the J gene end by 6 bases; junction bases not matched to a gene: 16. The CDR3, as DNA: TGTGCCAGCAGTGAGTCTGAACCAGGGGGCGCGTTTCTTCAGCCCCAGCATTTT. This codes for CASSESEPGGAFLQPQHF.

This rearrangement joins TRBV7-3 to TRBJ1-2, with a possible D match to TRBD1 (5 bases). Germline assignment: CDR1 SGHTA and CDR2 FQGTGA. CDR3 size: 13 residues. The V gene lost 6 bases and the J gene lost 7 bases, with 15 bases spanning the gap. The CDR3 is CASSHVGGVGYTF. For the CDR3, the DNA is TGTGCCAGCAGTCACGTAGGAGGGGTTGGCTACACCTTC.

This clone was observed a handful of times. The chain couples TRBV2 to TRBJ1-1; TRBD1 matches at 8 bases. Germline assignment: CDR1 SNHLY and CDR2 FYNNEI. The CDR3 sequence is 14 residues long. V lost 11 bases and J lost 0; bases outside the gene matches: 8. The CDR3 coding sequence is TGTGCCGGTCCCAGGGGGCGGGTGAACACTGAAGCTTTCTTT. Protein sequence: CAGPRGRVNTEAFF.

CDR3 region: CASSLVTSRFHEQFF. CDR3 sequence (DNA): TGTGCCAGCAGCTTAGTTACTAGCAGATTCCATGAGCAGTTCTTC. V gene TRBV11-3 combines with J gene TRBJ2-1; TRBD2 might be the D (6 bases). Trimming shortened V by 1 base and J by 8 bases, and 15 bases separated the two germline ends. The CDR3 extends over 15 amino acids. Per the germline V gene, CDR1 is SGHNT and CDR2 is YENEEA.

This chain joins TRBV5-1 and TRBJ1-4, with 8 bases fitting TRBD1. The CDR3 loop spans 15 amino acids. Trimming took 4 bases from V and 4 from J; bases not matched to a gene: 6. Germline CDR1 SGHRS, CDR2 YFSETQ. The CDR3 is CASSQQGVLNEKLFF. The CDR3 nucleotides are TGCGCCAGCAGCCAACAGGGGGTCCTTAATGAAAAACTGTTTTTT.

The chain links TRBV6-6 to TRBJ2-2, with 7 bases aligning to TRBD1. Germline V gives CDR1 MNHNY, CDR2 SVGAGI (reference sequence). Losses at the gene ends were 2 bases for V and 12 bases for J; bases not matched to a gene: 3. The CDR3 totals 12 residues. Here the CDR3 reads CASSYIQGKLFF. CDR3 coding DNA: TGTGCCAGCAGTTACATACAGGGGAAGCTGTTTTTT.

This rearrangement joins TRBV6-1 to TRBJ1-5; 9 bases are shared with TRBD1. Trimming took 3 bases from V and 7 from J; bases not matched to a gene: 7. Per the germline V gene, CDR1 is MNHNS and CDR2 is SASEGT. The CDR3 is made up of 15 amino acids. In DNA form, the CDR3 reads TGTGCCAGCAGTGAGGGACAGGGTACGGGGCAGCCCCAGCATTTT. The encoded protein is CASSEGQGTGQPQHF.

This clone was counted a few times. CDR3 DNA sequence: TGTGCCAGCACCTTGGGAGAACAGGGCTATGGCTACACCTTC. Protein product: CASTLGEQGYGYTF. V is TRBV6-5 and J is TRBJ1-2; possible D gene TRBD1, 6 bases. Per the germline V gene, CDR1 is MNHEY and CDR2 is SVGAGI. This CDR3 comprises 14 residues. Trimming removed 7 bases at V and 4 bases at J, with 16 bases between.

This clone was counted a single time. The chain is built from TRBV7-9 and TRBJ2-2; D is perhaps TRBD2 (6 bases). The V gene lost 3 bases and the J gene lost 0 bases, with 14 bases spanning the gap. CDR3 size: 17 residues. CDR1 SEHNR and CDR2 FQNEAQ come from the germline V gene (reference sequence). The CDR3 reads CASSFVMGGANTGELFF. CDR3 in DNA: TGTGCCAGCAGCTTTGTTATGGGCGGGGCGAACACCGGGGAGCTGTTTTTT.

The V call is TRBV2, the J call TRBJ1-5; 12 nucleotides agree with TRBD1. The CDR3 is made up of 16 amino acids. Germline V gene sequence: CDR1 SNHLY, CDR2 FYNNEI. J gave up 5 bases and V 2 bases, and 4 bases lay outside the gene matches. This CDR3 is CASSELGQGAHQPQHF. The CDR3 nucleotides read TGTGCCAGCAGTGAATTGGGACAGGGGGCGCATCAGCCCCAGCATTTT.

The chain uses TRBV6-5 and TRBJ2-3; 7 positions match TRBD1. Germline-derived CDR1 and CDR2 are MNHEY and SVGAGI. Trimming cost V 0 bases and J 0 bases; bases outside gene matches: 3. This CDR3 has 16 residues. In DNA, the CDR3 is TGTGCCAGCAGTTACTCAGGGGGCGCTAGCACAGATACGCAGTATTTT. Residues: CASSYSGGASTDTQYF.

The rearrangement links TRBV7-6 to TRBJ2-3; D is ambiguous. This CDR3 contains 12 residues. CDR1 and CDR2 (germline): SGHVS, FNYEAQ. V lost 2 bases to trimming and J lost 6 bases, with 6 bases between them. The CDR3 DNA sequence: TGTGCCAGCAGCTTATATTCGGATACGCAGTATTTT. Translating it yields CASSLYSDTQYF.

This chain connects TRBV19 to TRBJ2-6; possible D gene TRBD2, 5 bases. Deletions cut 5 bases from V and 3 bases from J, with 8 bases between. The germline V gene encodes CDR1 LNHDA and CDR2 SQIVND (reference sequence). There are 14 residues in the CDR3. The chain's CDR3 is CASSPGYGANVLTF. The CDR3 DNA is TGTGCCAGTAGTCCGGGATATGGGGCCAACGTCCTGACTTTC.

J is TRBJ2-5 and V is TRBV10-2; D is perhaps TRBD2 (6 bases). Per germline, CDR1 WSHSY and CDR2 SAAADI. V was trimmed by 1 base and J by 2 bases, leaving 17 bases between them. The CDR3 loop spans 17 amino acids. The CDR3 is CASSEWGVGPQQETQYF. The CDR3 nucleotides are TGCGCCAGCAGTGAGTGGGGGGTTGGGCCCCAACAAGAGACCCAGTACTTC.

The chain is built from TRBV3-1 (or the pseudogene TRBV3-2) and TRBJ1-5; D gene uncertain. V lost 1 base, J lost 6 bases, and 7 bases lay in between. In germline, CDR1 is LGHDT, CDR2 YNNKEL (reference sequence). The CDR3 spans 13 residues. The CDR3 bases are TGTGCCAGCAGCCAAGGAGGTGCTCAGCCCCAGCATTTT. It codes for CASSQGGAQPQHF.

This clone was observed once. The chain recombines TRBV3-1 (or the pseudogene TRBV3-2) with TRBJ2-7; perhaps TRBD1 as D (6 bases). The CDR3 extends over 16 amino acids. Germline CDR1 reads LGHDT; CDR2 reads YNNKEL (reference sequence). V was trimmed by 5 bases and J by 2 bases, leaving 19 bases between them. In nucleotides, the CDR3 is TGTGCCAGCAGCTCGGGTCCTAAAGGGGGTACCTACGAGCAGTACTTC. Translated, it gives CASSSGPKGGTYEQYF.

The gene calls are TRBV24-1 and TRBJ2-1, with D tentatively TRBD2 (5 bases). Trimming removed 0 bases at V and 2 bases at J, with 10 bases between. There are 16 residues in the CDR3. Per germline, CDR1 KGHDR and CDR2 SFDVKD. CDR3 DNA: TGTGCCACCAGTGATTTGCCCAGCGGACCCTACAATGAGCAGTTCTTC. Translated, it gives CATSDLPSGPYNEQFF.

The chain joins TRBV7-8 to TRBJ1-2, with 7 bases that match TRBD1. The CDR3 contains 15 residues. V was pared by 5 bases and J by 6 bases, with 12 bases of the junction left unmatched. CDR1 is SGHVS, CDR2 FQNEAQ, per germline. The CDR3 region has the DNA TGTGCCAGCAGCCTAAAGACAGGGTGGATAAATGGCTACACCTTC. It yields the protein CASSLKTGWINGYTF.